This TCR beta chain was retrieved from a study of blood T cell repertoires in COVID-19. About the study: Samples taken during acute and convalescent COVID-19 were collected in the United States, Italy and Spain. PBMCs, B-cell-depleted T cells, or T cells were the source of the cDNA or gDNA that made up the material.

Enrollment of patients from Seattle took place during active infection, with longitudinal follow-up. In the original processing: Amplification with reference gene primers provided the estimates of nucleated cell counts. Measured with immunoSEQ multiplex PCR; TCRdb has only the in-frame clones, and not every one. V and J calls and clone size are as listed in that table; D and trimming were resolved from the DNA. Of about 200,000 clones in the sample, 75% to 85% were seen once. V was trimmed by 1 base and J by 3 bases, leaving 9 bases between them. The germline V gene has CDR1 LGHDT and CDR2 YNNKEL (reference sequence). The length of the CDR3 is 14 residues.

Sequenced: peripheral blood. The genes are TRBV3-1 (or the pseudogene TRBV3-2) and TRBJ2-5, with D uncertain. The TCR comes from a woman aged 35 to 49 with COVID-19, enrolled during active disease. CDR3 amino acids: CASSQGSRKETQYF. CDR3 nucleotides: TGTGCCAGCAGCCAAGGGTCCAGAAAAGAGACCCAGTACTTC.